This TCR beta chain was identified in a study of T cell changes during pregnancy in multiple sclerosis. The repertoire was sequenced with immunoSEQ multiplex PCR; TCRdb's copy has only in-frame clones and lacks some. Among 25,000 to 40,000 clones, around 89% were seen once, and the ten largest hold about 6.4%. V was trimmed by 1 base and J by 4 bases, leaving 10 bases between them. Germline loops: CDR1 PRHDT, CDR2 FYEKMQ (reference sequence). CDR3 length: 14 amino acids. The material was CD8+ T cells from peripheral blood mononuclear cells, obtained in the second trimester of pregnancy. This TCR was recovered from a female donor with multiple sclerosis, enrolled in a pregnancy study. The genes are TRBV13 and TRBJ2-5, with D hard to call. CDR3 sequence (DNA): TGTGCCAGCAGCTTAGTCGGTACCGGAGAGACCCAGTACTTC. Its translation is CASSLVGTGETQYF.